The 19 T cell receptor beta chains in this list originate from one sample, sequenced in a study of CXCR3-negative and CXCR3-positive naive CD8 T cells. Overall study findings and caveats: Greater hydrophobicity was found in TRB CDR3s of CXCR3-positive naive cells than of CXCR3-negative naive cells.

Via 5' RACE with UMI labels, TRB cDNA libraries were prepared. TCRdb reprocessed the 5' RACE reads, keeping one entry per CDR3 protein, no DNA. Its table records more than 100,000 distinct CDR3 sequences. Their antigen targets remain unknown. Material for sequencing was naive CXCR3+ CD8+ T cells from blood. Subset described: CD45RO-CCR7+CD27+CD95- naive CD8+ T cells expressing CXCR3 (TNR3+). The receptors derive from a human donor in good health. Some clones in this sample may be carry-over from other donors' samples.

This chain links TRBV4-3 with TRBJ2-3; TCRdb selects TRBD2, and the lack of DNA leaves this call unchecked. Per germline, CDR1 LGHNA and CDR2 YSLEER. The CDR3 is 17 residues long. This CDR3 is CASSQDWTSGGADTQYF.

The CDR3 sequence: CASSLSKETQYF. V usage is TRBV28 and J usage is TRBJ2-5. The CDR3 covers 12 residues. Germline V gives CDR1 MDHEN, CDR2 SYDVKM.

The CDR3 sequence: CASSSTRDSRPNPRPYNEQFF. This chain links TRBV12-3 or TRBV12-4 with TRBJ2-1; TCRdb's D call of TRBD2 is untestable without DNA. The CDR3 covers 21 residues.

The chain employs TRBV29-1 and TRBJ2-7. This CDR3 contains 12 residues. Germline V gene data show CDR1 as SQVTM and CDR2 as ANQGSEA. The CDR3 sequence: CSVEGKDSEQYF.

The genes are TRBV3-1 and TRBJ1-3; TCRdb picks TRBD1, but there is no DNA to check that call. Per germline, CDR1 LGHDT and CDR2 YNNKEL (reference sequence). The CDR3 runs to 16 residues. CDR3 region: CASSQAPPPSGNTIYF.

CDR3 in amino acids: CASSFQGGDYGYTF. The chain is built from TRBV27 and TRBJ1-2; with no DNA, the TCRdb D assignment of TRBD1 cannot be verified. Germline V lookup: CDR1 MNHEY, CDR2 SMNVEV (reference sequence). CDR3 size: 14 residues.

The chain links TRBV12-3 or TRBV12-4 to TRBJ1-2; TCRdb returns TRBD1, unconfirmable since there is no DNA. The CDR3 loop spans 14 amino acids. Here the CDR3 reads CASSYLGQGNGYTF.

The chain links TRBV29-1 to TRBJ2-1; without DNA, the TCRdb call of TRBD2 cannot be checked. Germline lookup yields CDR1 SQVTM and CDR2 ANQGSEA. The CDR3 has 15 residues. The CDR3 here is CSSSPREGSYNEQFF.

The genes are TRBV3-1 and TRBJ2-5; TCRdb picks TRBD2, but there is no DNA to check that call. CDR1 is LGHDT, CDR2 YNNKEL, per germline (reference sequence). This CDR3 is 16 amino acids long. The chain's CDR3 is CASSLTSGGLQETQYF.

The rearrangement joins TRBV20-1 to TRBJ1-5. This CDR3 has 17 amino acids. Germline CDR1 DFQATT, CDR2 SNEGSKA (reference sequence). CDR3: CSATNGGLLRANQPQHF.

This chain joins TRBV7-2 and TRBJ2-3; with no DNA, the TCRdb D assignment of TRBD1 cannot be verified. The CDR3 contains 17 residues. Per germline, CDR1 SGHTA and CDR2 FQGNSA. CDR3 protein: CASSLLPGTTFTDTQYF.

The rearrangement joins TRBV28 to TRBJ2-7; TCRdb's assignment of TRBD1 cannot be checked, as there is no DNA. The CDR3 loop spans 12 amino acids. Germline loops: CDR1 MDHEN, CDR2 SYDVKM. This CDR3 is CASRPGGYEQYF.

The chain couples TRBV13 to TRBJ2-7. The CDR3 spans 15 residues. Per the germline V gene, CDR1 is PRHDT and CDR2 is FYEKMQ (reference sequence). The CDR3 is CASSSGLSPSYEQYF.

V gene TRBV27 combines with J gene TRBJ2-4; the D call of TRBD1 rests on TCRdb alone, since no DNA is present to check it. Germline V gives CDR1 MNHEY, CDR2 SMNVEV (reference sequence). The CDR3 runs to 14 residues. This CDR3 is CASSLVQGENIQYF.

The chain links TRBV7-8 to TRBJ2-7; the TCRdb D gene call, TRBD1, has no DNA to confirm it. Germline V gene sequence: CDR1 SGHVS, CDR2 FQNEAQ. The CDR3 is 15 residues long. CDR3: CASTPFQGSNYEQYF.

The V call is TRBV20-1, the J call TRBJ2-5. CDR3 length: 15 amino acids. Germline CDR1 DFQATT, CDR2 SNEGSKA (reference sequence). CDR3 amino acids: CSASPPMELQETQYF.

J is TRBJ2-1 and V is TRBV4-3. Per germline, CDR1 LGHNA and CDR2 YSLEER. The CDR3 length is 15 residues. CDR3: CASSQKDRSYNEQFF.

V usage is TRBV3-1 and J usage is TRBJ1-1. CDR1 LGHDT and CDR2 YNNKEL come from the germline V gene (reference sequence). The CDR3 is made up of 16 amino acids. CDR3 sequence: CASSQVRGPQNTEAFF.

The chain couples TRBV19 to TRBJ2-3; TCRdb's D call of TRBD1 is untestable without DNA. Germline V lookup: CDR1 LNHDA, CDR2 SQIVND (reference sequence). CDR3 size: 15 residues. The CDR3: CASSIWAQGADTQYF.